This T cell receptor (beta chain) came from a study of blood T cell repertoires in COVID-19. As for the study in general: T cells, B-cell-depleted T cells, or PBMCs supplied cDNA or gDNA.

Profiled with immunoSEQ multiplex PCR; TCRdb holds only in-frame clones, not every one. The data hold 290,000 or so clones, with roughly 87% observed a single time. The CDR3 is 14 amino acids. Trimming stripped 1 base from V and 4 bases from J, with 10 bases between. Germline values: CDR1 MGHDK, CDR2 SYGVNS. The sequencing input was peripheral blood. The source is a man aged 18 to 29 with active or convalescent COVID-19. The chain joins TRBV25-1 to TRBJ2-5, with D uncertain. The CDR3 region is CASSELFASETQYF. Here the CDR3 DNA reads TGTGCCAGCAGTGAATTATTTGCGTCAGAGACCCAGTACTTC.